This T cell receptor (beta chain) was found in a study of cytomegalovirus exposure and HLA in healthy donors. In the study overall: A previous analysis identified approximately 110 million unique TCR beta sequences derived from around 200 million T cells.

A multiplex PCR was run with 60 Vbeta primers and 13 Jbeta primers. The repertoire was sequenced with immunoSEQ multiplex PCR; TCRdb's copy has only in-frame clones and lacks some. This table has 170,000 or so clones, 65% to 85% appearing once. The receptor was isolated from a woman aged 50 to 60 in good health and CMV-seropositive. Sequenced input: PBMCs.

CDR3 region: CASSSHMNTEAFF. As DNA, the CDR3 is TGTGCCAGCAGCTCGCACATGAACACTGAAGCTTTCTTT. The chain has TRBV11-2 and TRBJ1-1, with D unclear. V lost 4 bases and J 0 bases, leaving 6 bases between the germline ends. The germline CDR1 and CDR2 sequences are SGHAT and FQNNGV. The CDR3 runs to 13 residues.